Here is one TCR beta chain with its context. The same CDR3 also results from other DNA sequences found in this sample. This sample is drawn from a study of blood T cell repertoires in COVID-19. About the study: Spain, Italy and the United States supplied samples that represented acute and convalescent COVID-19.

The CDR3 totals 13 residues. Germline lookup yields CDR1 SGHKS and CDR2 YYEKEE (reference sequence). Trimming took 1 base from V and 2 from J, leaving 6 bases between them. Authors' data handling: How many nucleated cells were present was estimated from reference gene primer amplification. Clones were read by immunoSEQ multiplex PCR, and TCRdb kept only the in-frame ones, dropping some. The DNA gave D and trimming, while V, J and clone size come from that table. The table shows about 150,000 clones, with 70% to 90% occurring only once. The chain couples TRBV5-5 to TRBJ1-1; D is unclear. The sample consisted of peripheral blood. This TCR came from a man older than 75 with COVID-19, enrolled during active disease. In DNA form, the CDR3 reads TGTGCCAGCAGCTTGACAGTAAACACTGAAGCTTTCTTT. Protein sequence: CASSLTVNTEAFF.